This is a list of T cell receptor beta chains from one sample in a study of beta chain features in type 1 diabetes. Assay used: immunoSEQ multiplex PCR; TCRdb lists only in-frame clones, some missing. The sample shows roughly 280,000 clones, approximately 24% of them seen only once. The source material was naive CD4+ T cells from blood. Receptor source: a woman under 40 with type 1 diabetes. CDR3s include the opening cysteine and the closing phenylalanine or tryptophan. D genes are given only for firm matches. The listing skips clone size in some rows; elsewhere it reads once, few, many or a size class.

cdr3_nt: TGTGCCAGCAGCCTAAACACATTTACTGAAGCTTTCTTT
cdr3_aa: CASSLNTFTEAFF
j_call: TRBJ1-1
d_call: .
clone_size: few
v_call: TRBV14

cdr3_nt: TGTGCCGCAGTAACATCGGGGAATGAGCAGTTCTTC
cdr3_aa: CAAVTSGNEQFF
j_call: TRBJ2-1
d_call: .
clone_size: few
v_call: TRBV28

cdr3_nt: TGTGCCTGGAGTCCCCAGGGGGGAAAACTGTTTTTT
cdr3_aa: CAWSPQGGKLFF
j_call: TRBJ1-4
d_call: TRBD1
clone_size: few
v_call: TRBV30

cdr3_nt: TGCGCCAGCAGCCTTCTAGCGGGAGATGCCAATGAGCAGTTCTTC
cdr3_aa: CASSLLAGDANEQFF
j_call: TRBJ2-1
d_call: TRBD2
clone_size: .
v_call: TRBV5-1

cdr3_nt: TGTGCCAGCAGCATTCAGGGACTCTCATTGGAGACCCAGTACTTC
cdr3_aa: CASSIQGLSLETQYF
j_call: TRBJ2-5
d_call: .
clone_size: few
v_call: TRBV7-2

cdr3_nt: TGTGCCAGTAGTCCCAGACTAGCGGGCGAGCAGTTCTTC
cdr3_aa: CASSPRLAGEQFF
j_call: TRBJ2-1
d_call: TRBD2
clone_size: few
v_call: TRBV19

cdr3_nt: TGTGCCAGCAGCTTCGAGGAAAAACTGTTTTTT
cdr3_aa: CASSFEEKLFF
j_call: TRBJ1-4
d_call: .
clone_size: few
v_call: TRBV7-9

cdr3_nt: TGCAGCGTCCCTTGGGGGGGCACTCGGAATGAGCAGTTCTTC
cdr3_aa: CSVPWGGTRNEQFF
j_call: TRBJ2-1
d_call: .
clone_size: .
v_call: TRBV29-1

cdr3_nt: TGTGCCTGGACAGTGGTTGAAGCTTTCTTT
cdr3_aa: CAWTVVEAFF
j_call: TRBJ1-1
d_call: .
clone_size: .
v_call: TRBV30

cdr3_nt: TGTGCCAGCAGTTTCGGGGGTCAGCCCCAGCATTTT
cdr3_aa: CASSFGGQPQHF
j_call: TRBJ1-5
d_call: .
clone_size: .
v_call: TRBV27

cdr3_nt: TGTGCCACCAGCAGTGATTGGTCTGGGCTTTACGAAAAACTGTTTTTT
cdr3_aa: CATSSDWSGLYEKLFF
j_call: TRBJ1-4
d_call: .
clone_size: .
v_call: TRBV15

cdr3_nt: TGTGCCAGCAGTGATGCTTGGAGCCGCAATCAGCCCCAGCATTTT
cdr3_aa: CASSDAWSRNQPQHF
j_call: TRBJ1-5
d_call: .
clone_size: .
v_call: TRBV6-1

cdr3_nt: TGTGCCACCAGAGGGGTACTAGCGGGAGCCGGTGATGAGCAGTTCTTC
cdr3_aa: CATRGVLAGAGDEQFF
j_call: TRBJ2-1
d_call: TRBD2
clone_size: .
v_call: TRBV15

cdr3_nt: TGTGCCAGCAGCCCCGTTTTGACTAGCGGGATAGCCAAAAACATTCAGTACTTC
cdr3_aa: CASSPVLTSGIAKNIQYF
j_call: TRBJ2-4
d_call: TRBD2
clone_size: .
v_call: TRBV11-3

cdr3_nt: TGTGCCATCAGTGGGACTAGCGGGAGCGGAAACAATGAGCAGTTCTTC
cdr3_aa: CAISGTSGSGNNEQFF
j_call: TRBJ2-1
d_call: TRBD2
clone_size: few
v_call: TRBV10-3

cdr3_nt: TGTGCCAGTGAGACTAGCGGGTACAATGAGCAGTTCTTC
cdr3_aa: CASETSGYNEQFF
j_call: TRBJ2-1
d_call: TRBD2
clone_size: .
v_call: TRBV6-6

cdr3_nt: TGCAGCGTTGAAACTAGCGGGGGCACAGATACGCAGTATTTT
cdr3_aa: CSVETSGGTDTQYF
j_call: TRBJ2-3
d_call: TRBD2
clone_size: .
v_call: TRBV29-1

cdr3_nt: TGCGCCAGCAGCCAAATTTGGGGTGGGAGCAGCAATCAGCCCCAGCATTTT
cdr3_aa: CASSQIWGGSSNQPQHF
j_call: TRBJ1-5
d_call: .
clone_size: few
v_call: TRBV4-1

cdr3_nt: TGTGCCAGCTCACCACGGACAGGCGGGTACGAGCAGTACTTC
cdr3_aa: CASSPRTGGYEQYF
j_call: TRBJ2-7
d_call: TRBD1
clone_size: few
v_call: TRBV18

cdr3_nt: TGTGCCAGCAGTGCGGGCGGCCCACCGGCGGCCAAAAACATTCAGTACTTC
cdr3_aa: CASSAGGPPAAKNIQYF
j_call: TRBJ2-4
d_call: .
clone_size: .
v_call: TRBV28

cdr3_nt: TGCGCCAGCAGCTCGGGGTTCTCTGGGGCCAACGTCCTGACTTTC
cdr3_aa: CASSSGFSGANVLTF
j_call: TRBJ2-6
d_call: .
clone_size: few
v_call: TRBV5-1

cdr3_nt: TGTGCCAGCAGCTTGGATGGGCTAGCGGGCTACAATGAGCAGTTCTTC
cdr3_aa: CASSLDGLAGYNEQFF
j_call: TRBJ2-1
d_call: TRBD2
clone_size: few
v_call: TRBV5-4

cdr3_nt: TGTGCCAGCAGCCTAGGGACTAGCGGAAGCAATGAGCAGTTCTTC
cdr3_aa: CASSLGTSGSNEQFF
j_call: TRBJ2-1
d_call: TRBD2
clone_size: .
v_call: TRBV7-6

cdr3_nt: TGTGCCAGCAGACTCGTTTATAGCGGAAGCACAGATACGCAGTATTTT
cdr3_aa: CASRLVYSGSTDTQYF
j_call: TRBJ2-3
d_call: .
clone_size: .
v_call: TRBV7-9

cdr3_nt: TGTGCCAGCAGCTTCGGTGCTAGTAATGAGCAGTTCTTC
cdr3_aa: CASSFGASNEQFF
j_call: TRBJ2-1
d_call: .
clone_size: .
v_call: TRBV5-6

cdr3_nt: TGTGCCACCAGCAGAGCTTCACAGGGTGGGTTCGAGCAGTACTTC
cdr3_aa: CATSRASQGGFEQYF
j_call: TRBJ2-7
d_call: .
clone_size: few
v_call: TRBV15

cdr3_nt: TGCAGCGTTACCGGGACAGGTAACGGGGAAAGGCAGTTCTTC
cdr3_aa: CSVTGTGNGERQFF
j_call: TRBJ2-1
d_call: TRBD1
clone_size: .
v_call: TRBV29-1

cdr3_nt: TGTGCCAGCAGCTTATTAAATAGCGGGAGAGGTACGCAGTATTTT
cdr3_aa: CASSLLNSGRGTQYF
j_call: TRBJ2-3
d_call: TRBD2
clone_size: few
v_call: TRBV7-9